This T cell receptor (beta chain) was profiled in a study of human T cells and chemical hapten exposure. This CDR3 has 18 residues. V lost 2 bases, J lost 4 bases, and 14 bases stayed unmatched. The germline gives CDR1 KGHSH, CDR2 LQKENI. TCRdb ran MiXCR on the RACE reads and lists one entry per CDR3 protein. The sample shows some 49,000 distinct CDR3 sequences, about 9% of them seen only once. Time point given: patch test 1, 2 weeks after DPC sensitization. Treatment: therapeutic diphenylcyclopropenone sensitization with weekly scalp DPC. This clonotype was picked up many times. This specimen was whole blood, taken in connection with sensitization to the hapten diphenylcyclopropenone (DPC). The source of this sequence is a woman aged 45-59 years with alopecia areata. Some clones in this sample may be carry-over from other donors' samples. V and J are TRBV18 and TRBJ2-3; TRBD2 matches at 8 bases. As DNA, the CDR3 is TGTGCCAGCTCACCAGCCCCGAACCAGCGGGAGTCTTCAGATACGCAGTATTTT. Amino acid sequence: CASSPAPNQRESSDTQYF.